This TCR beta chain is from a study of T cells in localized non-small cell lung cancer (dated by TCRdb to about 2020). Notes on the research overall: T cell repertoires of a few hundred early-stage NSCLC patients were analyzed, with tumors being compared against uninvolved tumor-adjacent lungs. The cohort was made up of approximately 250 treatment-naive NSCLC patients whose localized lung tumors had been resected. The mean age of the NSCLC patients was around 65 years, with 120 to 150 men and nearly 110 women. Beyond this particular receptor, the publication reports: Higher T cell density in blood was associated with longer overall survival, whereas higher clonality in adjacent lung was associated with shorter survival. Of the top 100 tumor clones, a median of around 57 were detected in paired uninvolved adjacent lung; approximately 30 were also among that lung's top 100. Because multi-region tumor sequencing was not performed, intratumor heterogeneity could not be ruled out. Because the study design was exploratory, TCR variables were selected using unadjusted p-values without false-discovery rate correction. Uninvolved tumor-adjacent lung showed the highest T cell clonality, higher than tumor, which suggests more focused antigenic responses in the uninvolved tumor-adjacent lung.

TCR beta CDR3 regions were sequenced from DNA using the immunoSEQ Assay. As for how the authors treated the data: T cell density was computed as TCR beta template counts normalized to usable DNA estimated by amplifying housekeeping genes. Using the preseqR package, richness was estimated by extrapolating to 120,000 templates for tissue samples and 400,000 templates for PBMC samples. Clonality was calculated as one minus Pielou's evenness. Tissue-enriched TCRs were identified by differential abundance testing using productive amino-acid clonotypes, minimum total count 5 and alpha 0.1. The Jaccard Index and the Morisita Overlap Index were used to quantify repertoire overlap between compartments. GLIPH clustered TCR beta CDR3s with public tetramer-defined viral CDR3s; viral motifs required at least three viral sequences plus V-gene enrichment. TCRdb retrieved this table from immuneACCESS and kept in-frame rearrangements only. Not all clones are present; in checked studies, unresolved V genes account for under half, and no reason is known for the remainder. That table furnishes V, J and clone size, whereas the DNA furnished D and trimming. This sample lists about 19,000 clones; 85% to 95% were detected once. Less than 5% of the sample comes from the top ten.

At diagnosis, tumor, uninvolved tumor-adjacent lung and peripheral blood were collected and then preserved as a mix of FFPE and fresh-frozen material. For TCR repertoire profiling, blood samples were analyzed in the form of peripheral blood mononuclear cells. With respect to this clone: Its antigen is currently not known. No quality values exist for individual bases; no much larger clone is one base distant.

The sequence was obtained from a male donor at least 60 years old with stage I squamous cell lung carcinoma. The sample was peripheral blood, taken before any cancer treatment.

CDR3 protein: CASSDTSGSYSYNEQFF. Read as DNA, the sequence is TGCGCCAGCAGTGATACTAGCGGGAGCTACTCCTACAATGAGCAGTTCTTC. The sequence is built from TRBV10-2 and TRBJ2-1, with TRBD2 identical over 11 junction bases. The germline V gene supplies CDR1 WSHSY and CDR2 SAAADI. At the junction V is shortened by 3 bases and J by 0 bases; bases outside the gene matches: 4. Measured from the cysteine to the phenylalanine, the CDR3 is 17 residues long. The DNA shown is the 51-base CDR3, in frame from base 1.